This T cell receptor (beta chain) stems from a study of control samples from healthy donors and cancer patients. The CDR3 length is 15 residues. Germline-derived CDR1 and CDR2 are MNHNS and SASEGT. The ends were cut back, 0 bases at V and 8 bases at J, with 11 bases in the middle. Sequenced by immunoSEQ multiplex PCR; TCRdb stores in-frame clones only, minus some. The table records roughly 120,000 clones, about 86% of them present only once. The sample consisted of blood. The chain employs TRBV6-1 and TRBJ1-6; D unresolved. The TCR comes from a young man in good health. The CDR3 nucleotides are TGTGCCAGCAGTGAAGCTACCACAGTTTATTCACCCCTCCACTTT. Its translation: CASSEATTVYSPLHF.